This entry lists 6 T cell receptor beta chains sequenced from one sample in a study of blood T cell repertoires in COVID-19. Sequencing used immunoSEQ multiplex PCR; TCRdb keeps in-frame clones, though not all of them. The profile shows approximately 150,000 clones, about 86% of them singletons. The specimen was peripheral blood. The receptors stem from a woman between 65 and 79 years old with acute or convalescent COVID-19.

The V gene is TRBV29-1, the J gene TRBJ1-4, with 11 bases fitting TRBD1. The CDR3 is made up of 16 amino acids. Germline CDR1 SQVTM, CDR2 ANQGSEA. The trim removed 6 bases at V and 7 bases at J, leaving 13 bases unmatched. In nucleotides, the CDR3 is TGCAGCGTAGATAAACCGGGACAGGGGGTATTTGAAAAACTGTTTTTT. Protein product: CSVDKPGQGVFEKLFF.

A remark on this clone: Other DNA sequences in this specimen translate into the identical CDR3. This chain uses TRBV3-1 (or the pseudogene TRBV3-2) with TRBJ2-7; TRBD1 matches 7 bases. The CDR3 covers 15 residues. Germline V CDR1 and CDR2: LGHDT, YNNKEL (reference sequence). Germline trimming cut 1 base from V and 4 bases from J; bases unmatched to any gene: 7. This chain's CDR3 is CASSQGAGGRYEQYF. As DNA, the CDR3 is TGTGCCAGCAGCCAAGGGGCAGGGGGTCGGTACGAGCAGTACTTC.

The rearrangement uses TRBV6-5 and TRBJ2-7; D is unclear. V lost 4 bases and J lost 3, with 13 bases in between. CDR1 is MNHEY and CDR2 is SVGAGI in the germline V gene. The CDR3 sequence is 14 residues long. CDR3 sequence (DNA): TGTGCCAGCAGTTCCCCGCTGGCAGACTACGAGCAGTACTTC. Its protein is CASSSPLADYEQYF.

This clone was detected a few times. V gene TRBV28 combines with J gene TRBJ1-1; D call uncertain. Trimming stripped 6 bases from V and 5 bases from J, with 10 bases between. Germline assignment: CDR1 MDHEN and CDR2 SYDVKM. This CDR3 has 12 residues. CDR3 amino acids: CASRRQGTEAFF. CDR3 DNA sequence: TGTGCCAGCAGGAGGCAAGGAACTGAAGCTTTCTTT.

In DNA, the CDR3 is TGTGCCAGCAGTGAGTGGACAGGGGAAAATTCACCCCTCCACTTT. The encoded protein is CASSEWTGENSPLHF. This chain connects TRBV6-2 or TRBV6-3 to TRBJ1-6; TRBD1 matches at 9 bases. Germline loops: CDR1 MNHEY, CDR2 SVGEGT. CDR3 length: 15 residues. V was clipped by 5 bases and J by 7 bases; unmatched bases: 6.

J is TRBJ1-4 and V is TRBV5-1; the D gene is possibly TRBD1 (6 bases). The germline V and J ends were trimmed by 7 bases and 4 bases, with 14 bases remaining between them. Looked up from germline, CDR1 is SGHRS and CDR2 is YFSETQ. The CDR3 has 14 amino acids. Written as DNA, the CDR3 is TGCGCCAGCGGTCCCCGGGACATTAATGAAAAACTGTTTTTT. It is translated as CASGPRDINEKLFF.